The clone carrying this T cell receptor beta chain was detected a few times. In the original analysis: Nucleated cell counts were estimated from reference gene primer amplification. Sequencing was performed with immunoSEQ multiplex PCR; in TCRdb, only in-frame clones are kept and a portion is missing. V and J calls and clone size are as listed in that table; D and trimming were resolved from the DNA. The sample records 200,000 to 250,000 clones, 87% being singletons. This entry is derived from a study of blood T cell repertoires in COVID-19. Turning to the study itself: COVID-19 samples from acute and convalescent phases originated in the United States, Italy and Spain. Sources were T cells, B-cell-depleted T cells, or PBMCs; the material itself was cDNA or gDNA.

V dropped 3 bases and J dropped 5 bases, with 19 bases sitting between them. Germline V gene data show CDR1 as KGHSH and CDR2 as LQKENI. The CDR3 spans 17 residues. Sequenced input: peripheral blood. The genes are TRBV18 and TRBJ2-2, with D uncertain. The receptor's source is a young woman who had recovered from COVID-19. The CDR3, as DNA: TGTGCCAGCTCACCCCCCGGGTCCTTTAGAGGAACCGGGGAGCTGTTTTTT. This codes for CASSPPGSFRGTGELFF.